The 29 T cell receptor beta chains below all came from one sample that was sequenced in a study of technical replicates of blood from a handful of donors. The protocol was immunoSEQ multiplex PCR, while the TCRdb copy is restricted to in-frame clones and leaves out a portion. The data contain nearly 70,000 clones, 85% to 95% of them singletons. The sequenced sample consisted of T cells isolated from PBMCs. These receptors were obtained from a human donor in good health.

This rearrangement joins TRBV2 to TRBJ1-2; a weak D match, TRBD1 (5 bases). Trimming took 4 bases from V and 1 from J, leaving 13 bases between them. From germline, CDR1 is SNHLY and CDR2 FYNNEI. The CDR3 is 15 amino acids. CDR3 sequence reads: CASSGLKGVNYGYTF. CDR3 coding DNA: TGTGCCAGCAGTGGGTTGAAAGGGGTTAACTATGGCTACACCTTC.

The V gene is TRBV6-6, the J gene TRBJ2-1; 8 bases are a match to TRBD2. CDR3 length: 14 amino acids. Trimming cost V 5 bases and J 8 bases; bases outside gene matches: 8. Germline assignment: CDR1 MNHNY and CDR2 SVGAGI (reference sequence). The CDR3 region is CASSLPTSEYEQFF. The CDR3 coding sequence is TGTGCCAGCAGTCTTCCGACTAGCGAGTATGAGCAGTTCTTC.

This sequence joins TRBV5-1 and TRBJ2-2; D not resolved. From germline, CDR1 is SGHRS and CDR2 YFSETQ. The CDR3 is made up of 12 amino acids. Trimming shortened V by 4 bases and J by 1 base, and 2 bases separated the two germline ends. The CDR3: CASSRNTGELFF. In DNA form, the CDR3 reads TGCGCCAGCAGCCGGAACACCGGGGAGCTGTTTTTT.

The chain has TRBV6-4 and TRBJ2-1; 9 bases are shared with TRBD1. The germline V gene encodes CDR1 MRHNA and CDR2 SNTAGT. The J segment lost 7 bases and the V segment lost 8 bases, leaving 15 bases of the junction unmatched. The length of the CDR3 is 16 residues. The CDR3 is CASPMKQGAPNNEQFF. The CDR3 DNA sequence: TGTGCCAGCCCGATGAAACAGGGGGCGCCGAATAATGAGCAGTTCTTC.

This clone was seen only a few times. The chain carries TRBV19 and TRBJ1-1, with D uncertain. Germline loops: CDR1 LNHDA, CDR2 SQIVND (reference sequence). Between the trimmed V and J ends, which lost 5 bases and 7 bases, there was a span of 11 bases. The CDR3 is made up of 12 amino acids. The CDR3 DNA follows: TGTGCCAGTAGTCCTTCCGCGATTGAAGCTTTCTTT. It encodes CASSPSAIEAFF.

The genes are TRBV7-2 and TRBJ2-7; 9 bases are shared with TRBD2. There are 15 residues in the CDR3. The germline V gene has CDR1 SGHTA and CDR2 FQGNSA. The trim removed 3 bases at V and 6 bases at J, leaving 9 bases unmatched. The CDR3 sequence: CASSFPQREVLEQYF. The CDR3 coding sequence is TGTGCCAGCAGCTTTCCTCAGCGGGAGGTGCTCGAGCAGTACTTC.

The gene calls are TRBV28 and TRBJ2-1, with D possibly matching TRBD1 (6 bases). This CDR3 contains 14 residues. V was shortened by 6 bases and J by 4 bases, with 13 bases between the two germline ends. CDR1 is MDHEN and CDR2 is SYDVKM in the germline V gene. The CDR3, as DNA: TGTGCCAGCAGCACCGGGACAACTTACAATGAGCAGTTCTTC. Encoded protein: CASSTGTTYNEQFF.

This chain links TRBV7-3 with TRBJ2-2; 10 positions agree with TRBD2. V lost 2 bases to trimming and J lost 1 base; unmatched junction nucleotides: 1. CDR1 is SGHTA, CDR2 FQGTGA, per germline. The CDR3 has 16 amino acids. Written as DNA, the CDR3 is TGTGCCAGCAGCTTAGTAGCGGGAGGGAACACCGGGGAGCTGTTTTTT. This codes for CASSLVAGGNTGELFF.

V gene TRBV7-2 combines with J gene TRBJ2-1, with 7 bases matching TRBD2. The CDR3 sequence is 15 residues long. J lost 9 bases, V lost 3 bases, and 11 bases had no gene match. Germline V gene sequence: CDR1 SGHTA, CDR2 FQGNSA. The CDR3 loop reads CASSLVGRTAGEQFF. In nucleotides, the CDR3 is TGTGCCAGCAGCTTGGTCGGGAGGACCGCCGGTGAGCAGTTCTTC.

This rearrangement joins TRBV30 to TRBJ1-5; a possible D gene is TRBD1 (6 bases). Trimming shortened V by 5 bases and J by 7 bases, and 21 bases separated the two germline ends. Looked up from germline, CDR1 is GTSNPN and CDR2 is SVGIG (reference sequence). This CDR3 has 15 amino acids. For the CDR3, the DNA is TGTGCCTGGGCCCGAGGGGAGGGGGTCGGGCAGCCCCAGCATTTT. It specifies CAWARGEGVGQPQHF.

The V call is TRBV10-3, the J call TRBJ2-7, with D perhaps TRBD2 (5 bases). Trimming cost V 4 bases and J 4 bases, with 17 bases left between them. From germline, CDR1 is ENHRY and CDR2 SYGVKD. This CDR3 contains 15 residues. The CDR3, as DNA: TGTGCCATCAGTGTAGGTCCCGACCGGAGGTACGAGCAGTACTTC. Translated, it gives CAISVGPDRRYEQYF.

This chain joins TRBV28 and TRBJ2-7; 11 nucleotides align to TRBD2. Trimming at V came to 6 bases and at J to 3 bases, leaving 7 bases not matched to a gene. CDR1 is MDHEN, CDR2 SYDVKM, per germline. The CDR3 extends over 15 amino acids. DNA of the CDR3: TGTGCCAGCAGGCCAGGGACTAGCGGCTACTACGAGCAGTACTTC. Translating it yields CASRPGTSGYYEQYF.

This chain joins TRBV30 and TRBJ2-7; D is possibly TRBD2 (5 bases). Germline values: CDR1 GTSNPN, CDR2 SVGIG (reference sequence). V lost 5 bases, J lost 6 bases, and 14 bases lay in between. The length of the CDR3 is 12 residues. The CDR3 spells CAWEILRGEQYF. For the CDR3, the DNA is TGTGCCTGGGAAATTCTACGGGGCGAGCAGTACTTC.

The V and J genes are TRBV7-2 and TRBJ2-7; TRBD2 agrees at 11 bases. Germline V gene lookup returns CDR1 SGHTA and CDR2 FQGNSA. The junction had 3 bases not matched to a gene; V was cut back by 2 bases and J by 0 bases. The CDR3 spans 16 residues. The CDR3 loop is CASSLSLAGGSYEQYF. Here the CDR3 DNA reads TGTGCCAGCAGCTTAAGCCTAGCGGGAGGCTCCTACGAGCAGTACTTC.

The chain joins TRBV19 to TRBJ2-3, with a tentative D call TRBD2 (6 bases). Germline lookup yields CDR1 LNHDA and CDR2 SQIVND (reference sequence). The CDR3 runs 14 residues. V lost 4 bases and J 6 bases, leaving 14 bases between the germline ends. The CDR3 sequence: CASSTFSGSDTQYF. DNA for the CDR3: TGTGCCAGTAGTACTTTTAGCGGCAGTGATACGCAGTATTTT.

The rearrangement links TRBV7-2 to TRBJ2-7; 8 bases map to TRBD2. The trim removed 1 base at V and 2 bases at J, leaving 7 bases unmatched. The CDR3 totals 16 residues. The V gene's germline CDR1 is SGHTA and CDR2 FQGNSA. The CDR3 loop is CASSLGLAGTTYEQYF. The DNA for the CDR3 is TGTGCCAGCAGCTTAGGGCTAGCGGGCACTACCTACGAGCAGTACTTC.

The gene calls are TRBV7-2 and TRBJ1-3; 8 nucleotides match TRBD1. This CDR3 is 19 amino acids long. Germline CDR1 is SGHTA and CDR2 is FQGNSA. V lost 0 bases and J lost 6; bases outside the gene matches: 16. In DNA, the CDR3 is TGTGCCAGCAGCTTAGCTGGCGACCCTGTTCCGGGACAGGCAAACACCATATATTTT. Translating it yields CASSLAGDPVPGQANTIYF.

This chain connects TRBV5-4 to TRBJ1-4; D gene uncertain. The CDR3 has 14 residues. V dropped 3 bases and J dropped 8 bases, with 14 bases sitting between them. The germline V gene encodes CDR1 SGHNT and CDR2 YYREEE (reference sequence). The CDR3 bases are TGTGCCAGCAGCTCGGAGGTACCCGGCGAAAAACTGTTTTTT. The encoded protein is CASSSEVPGEKLFF.

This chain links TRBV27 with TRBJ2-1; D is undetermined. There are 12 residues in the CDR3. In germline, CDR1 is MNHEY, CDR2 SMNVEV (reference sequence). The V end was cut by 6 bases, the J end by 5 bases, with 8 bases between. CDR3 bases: TGTGCCAGCAGCCGCCGGGACAATGAGCAGTTCTTC. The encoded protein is CASSRRDNEQFF.

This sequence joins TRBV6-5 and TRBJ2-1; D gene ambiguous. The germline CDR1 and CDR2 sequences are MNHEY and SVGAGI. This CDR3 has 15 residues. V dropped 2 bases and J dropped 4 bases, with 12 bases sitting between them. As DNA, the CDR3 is TGTGCCAGCAGTTACGGTGGTAGCCAATACAATGAGCAGTTCTTC. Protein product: CASSYGGSQYNEQFF.

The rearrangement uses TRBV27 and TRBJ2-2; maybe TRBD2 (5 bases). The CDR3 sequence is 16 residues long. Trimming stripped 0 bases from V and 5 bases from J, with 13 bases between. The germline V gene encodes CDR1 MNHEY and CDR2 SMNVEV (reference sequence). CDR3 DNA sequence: TGTGCCAGCAGTTTATCGACGGGAATCGGGACCGGGGAGCTGTTTTTT. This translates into CASSLSTGIGTGELFF.

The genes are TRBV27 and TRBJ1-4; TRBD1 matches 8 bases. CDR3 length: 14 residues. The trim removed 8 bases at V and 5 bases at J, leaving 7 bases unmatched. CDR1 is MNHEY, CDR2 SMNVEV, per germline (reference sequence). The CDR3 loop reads CASGDRGWNEKLFF. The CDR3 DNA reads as TGTGCCAGCGGTGACAGGGGCTGGAATGAAAAACTGTTTTTT.

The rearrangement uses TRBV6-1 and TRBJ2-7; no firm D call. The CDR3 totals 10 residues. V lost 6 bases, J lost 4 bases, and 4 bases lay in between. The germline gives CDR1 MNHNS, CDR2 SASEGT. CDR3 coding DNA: TGTGCCAGCAGGCAGTACGAGCAGTACTTC. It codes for CASRQYEQYF.

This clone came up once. CDR3 nucleotide sequence: TGTGCCAGTAGTCCCCGGGACAGGGGGCTCTATGGCTACACCTTC. This encodes CASSPRDRGLYGYTF. The rearrangement links TRBV19 to TRBJ1-2; 12 positions match TRBD1. The CDR3 spans 15 residues. Germline V gene sequence: CDR1 LNHDA, CDR2 SQIVND (reference sequence). V lost 5 bases, J lost 4 bases, and 5 bases stayed unmatched.

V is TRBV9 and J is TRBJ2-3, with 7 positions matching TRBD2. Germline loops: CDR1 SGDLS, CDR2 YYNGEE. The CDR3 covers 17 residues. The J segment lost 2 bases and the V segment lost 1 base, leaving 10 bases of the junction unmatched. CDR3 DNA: TGTGCCAGCAGCGTATCTGCTACGCGGGAGCCCACAGATACGCAGTATTTT. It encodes CASSVSATREPTDTQYF.

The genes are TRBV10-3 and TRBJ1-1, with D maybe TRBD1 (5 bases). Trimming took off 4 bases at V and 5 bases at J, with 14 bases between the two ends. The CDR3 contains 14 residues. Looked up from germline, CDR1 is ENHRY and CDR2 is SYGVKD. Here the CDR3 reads CAISGEQVGTEAFF. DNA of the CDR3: TGTGCCATCAGTGGAGAACAGGTTGGGACTGAAGCTTTCTTT.

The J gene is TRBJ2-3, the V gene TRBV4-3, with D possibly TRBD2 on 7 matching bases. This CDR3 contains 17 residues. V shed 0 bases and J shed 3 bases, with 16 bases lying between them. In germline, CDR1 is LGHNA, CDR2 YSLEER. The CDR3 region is CASSQESRGGKTDTQYF. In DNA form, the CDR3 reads TGCGCCAGCAGCCAAGAATCCCGCGGGGGCAAAACAGATACGCAGTATTTT.

In nucleotides, the CDR3 is TGCAGCGCCACCCCGAGGGGGACAGGCTCCTATGGCTACACCTTC. Translating gives CSATPRGTGSYGYTF. The rearrangement uses TRBV29-1 and TRBJ1-2; 8 nucleotides match TRBD1. Germline V gives CDR1 SQVTM, CDR2 ANQGSEA. CDR3 size: 15 residues. V lost 7 bases, J lost 4 bases, and 14 bases stayed unmatched.

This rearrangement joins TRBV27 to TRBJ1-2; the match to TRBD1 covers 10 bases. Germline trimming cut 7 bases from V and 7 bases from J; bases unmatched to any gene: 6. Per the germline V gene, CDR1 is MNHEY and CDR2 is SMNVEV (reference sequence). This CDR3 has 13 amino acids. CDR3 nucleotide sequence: TGTGCCAGCACAGACAGGGGGCGTTCTGGCTACACCTTC. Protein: CASTDRGRSGYTF.